Sequencing of this T cell receptor (beta chain) was carried out in a study of OX40 agonist ivuxolimab in advanced cancers. Background on the study: People who had prior anti-PD-1, anti-PD-L1 or anti-CTLA-4 therapy could take part, and around 40% had some. General study findings and limits: Expanded clones were, on average, more numerous among CD8+ T cells than CD4+. CD4+ and CD8+ blood T cells expanded clonally by week 6 at 0.1 to 3.0 mg/kg.

As for this clone: Its matching antigen is unknown.

CDR3 size: 15 residues. Germline V gene sequence: CDR1 SNHLY, CDR2 FYNNEI. V shed 4 bases, J shed 0 bases, and the junction held 3 bases outside the gene matches. Libraries were prepared by immunoSEQ multiplex PCR; TCRdb keeps only in-frame clonotypes and omits some of them. The sample gives tens of thousands of clones, about 91% of which show up once; about an eighth is in the top ten. Sequences were derived from CD4+ or CD8+ T cells sorted from blood, sampled in a trial of the OX40 agonist ivuxolimab. The chain links TRBV2 to TRBJ2-3, with 8 bases lining up with TRBD2. The sequence derives from an adult with an advanced solid tumor such as melanoma, head and neck, liver or kidney cancer. The CDR3 loop is CASSGASGSTDTQYF. The CDR3 bases are TGTGCCAGCAGTGGCGCTAGCGGGAGCACAGATACGCAGTATTTT.